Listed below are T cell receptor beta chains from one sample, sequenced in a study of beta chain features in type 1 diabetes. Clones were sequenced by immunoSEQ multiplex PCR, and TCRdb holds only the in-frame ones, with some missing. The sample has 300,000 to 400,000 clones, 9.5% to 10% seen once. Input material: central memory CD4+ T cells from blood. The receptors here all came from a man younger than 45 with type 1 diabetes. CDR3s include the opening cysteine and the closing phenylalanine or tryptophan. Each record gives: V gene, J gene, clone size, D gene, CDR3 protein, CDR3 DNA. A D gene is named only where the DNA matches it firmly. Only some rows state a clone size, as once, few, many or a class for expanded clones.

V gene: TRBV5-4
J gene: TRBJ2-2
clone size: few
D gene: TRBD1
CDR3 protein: CASSWDRGPTGELFF
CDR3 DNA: TGTGCCAGCAGCTGGGACAGGGGGCCCACCGGGGAGCTGTTTTTT

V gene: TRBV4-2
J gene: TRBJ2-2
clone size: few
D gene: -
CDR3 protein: CASSTNQGSDTGELFF
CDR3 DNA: TGTGCCAGCTCCACAAACCAGGGGAGCGACACCGGGGAGCTGTTTTTT

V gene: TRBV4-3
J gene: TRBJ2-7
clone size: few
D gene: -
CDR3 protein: CASSQPQGGEQYF
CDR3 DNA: TGCGCCAGCAGCCAACCACAGGGAGGCGAGCAGTACTTC

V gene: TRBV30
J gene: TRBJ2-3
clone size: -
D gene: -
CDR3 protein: CAWSFIGRSSDTQYF
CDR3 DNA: TGTGCCTGGAGTTTTATCGGGAGATCCTCAGATACGCAGTATTTT

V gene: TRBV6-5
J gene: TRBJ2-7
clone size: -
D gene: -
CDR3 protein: CASLRSYEQYF
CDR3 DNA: TGTGCCAGCCTTCGCTCCTACGAGCAGTACTTC

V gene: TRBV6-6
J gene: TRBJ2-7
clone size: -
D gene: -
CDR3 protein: CASSYRDFYEQYF
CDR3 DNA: TGTGCCAGCAGTTACAGGGACTTCTACGAGCAGTACTTC

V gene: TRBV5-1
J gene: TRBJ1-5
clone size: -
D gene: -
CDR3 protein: CASSLEQYSNQPQHF
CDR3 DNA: TGCGCCAGCAGCTTGGAACAGTATAGCAATCAGCCCCAGCATTTT

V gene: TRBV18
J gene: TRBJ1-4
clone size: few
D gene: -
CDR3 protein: CASSPPGANEKLFF
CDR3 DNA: TGTGCCAGCTCACCACCAGGGGCTAATGAAAAACTGTTTTTT

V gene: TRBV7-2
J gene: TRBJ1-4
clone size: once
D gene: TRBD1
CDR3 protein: CASATGGQSLFF
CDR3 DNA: TGTGCCAGCGCCACAGGGGGACAAAGTCTGTTTTTT

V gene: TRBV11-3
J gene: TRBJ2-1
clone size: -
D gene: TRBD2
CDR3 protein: CASSFSGIRDDEQFF
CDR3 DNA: TGTGCCAGCAGCTTTAGCGGGATACGGGATGATGAGCAGTTCTTC

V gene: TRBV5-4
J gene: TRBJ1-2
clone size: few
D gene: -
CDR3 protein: CASSLAGKDGYTF
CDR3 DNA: TGTGCCAGCAGCTTGGCAGGGAAGGATGGCTACACCTTC

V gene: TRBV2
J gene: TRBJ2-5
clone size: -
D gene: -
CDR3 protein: CASNGQGQETQYF
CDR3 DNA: TGTGCCAGCAATGGGCAGGGCCAAGAGACCCAGTACTTC